This is a list of T cell receptor beta chains from one sample in a study of cytomegalovirus exposure and HLA in healthy donors. Method: immunoSEQ multiplex PCR; TCRdb's copy keeps in-frame clones and lacks some. The sample shows approximately 110,000 clones, 55% to 65% of them seen only once. What was sequenced was PBMCs. The receptors derive from a woman aged 30 to 39 in good health and CMV-seronegative. The CDR3 runs from the conserved cysteine through the conserved F or W. A D gene is named only where the DNA matches it firmly. Expanded clones get a size class; other rows say once, few or many, or leave the size out.

d_call: -; clone_size: -; j_call: TRBJ2-1; v_call: TRBV27; cdr3_aa: CASSSRGDEQFF; cdr3_nt: TGTGCCAGCAGTTCCCGGGGTGATGAGCAGTTCTTC
d_call: -; clone_size: -; j_call: TRBJ2-5; v_call: TRBV7-9; cdr3_aa: CASSLLVGSGGSKYF; cdr3_nt: TGTGCCAGCAGCTTATTGGTGGGTAGCGGAGGTTCGAAGTACTTC
d_call: TRBD2; clone_size: -; j_call: TRBJ2-3; v_call: TRBV6-1; cdr3_aa: CASGETSGRTDTQYF; cdr3_nt: TGTGCCAGCGGTGAGACTAGCGGGAGAACAGATACGCAGTATTTT
d_call: TRBD2; clone_size: -; j_call: TRBJ2-3; v_call: TRBV4-1; cdr3_aa: CASSQEGLAGGPSTDTQYF; cdr3_nt: TGCGCCAGCAGCCAAGAAGGTCTAGCGGGAGGCCCAAGCACAGATACGCAGTATTTT
d_call: -; clone_size: -; j_call: TRBJ1-2; v_call: TRBV7-9; cdr3_aa: CAGSHLERDFYGYTF; cdr3_nt: TGTGCCGGCAGCCACCTAGAACGCGACTTCTATGGCTACACCTTC
d_call: -; clone_size: few; j_call: TRBJ1-6; v_call: TRBV2; cdr3_aa: CASRRDINSPLHF; cdr3_nt: TGTGCCAGCAGGAGGGACATTAATTCACCCCTCCACTTT
d_call: TRBD2; clone_size: -; j_call: TRBJ2-1; v_call: TRBV28; cdr3_aa: CASSPIGTSHVNEQFF; cdr3_nt: TGTGCCAGCAGTCCTATCGGGACTAGCCACGTCAATGAGCAGTTCTTC
d_call: TRBD2; clone_size: once; j_call: TRBJ2-1; v_call: TRBV28; cdr3_aa: CASSLAGLQFF; cdr3_nt: TGTGCCAGCAGTCTGGCGGGACTACAGTTCTTC
d_call: -; clone_size: -; j_call: TRBJ2-1; v_call: TRBV5-1; cdr3_aa: CASSLAGQISNEQFF; cdr3_nt: TGCGCCAGCAGCTTGGCAGGACAGATAAGCAATGAGCAGTTCTTC
d_call: TRBD1; clone_size: -; j_call: TRBJ2-7; v_call: TRBV6-1; cdr3_aa: CASSEDRGYEQYF; cdr3_nt: TGTGCCAGCAGTGAAGACAGGGGCTACGAGCAGTACTTC
d_call: -; clone_size: -; j_call: TRBJ1-2; v_call: TRBV7-3; cdr3_aa: CASSLIREDYGYTF; cdr3_nt: TGTGCCAGCAGCTTAATACGCGAGGACTATGGCTACACCTTC
d_call: TRBD2; clone_size: -; j_call: TRBJ2-4; v_call: TRBV5-1; cdr3_aa: CASSLGGPLGGNIQYF; cdr3_nt: TGCGCCAGCAGCTTGGGGGGCCCGCTGGGGGGGAACATTCAGTACTTC
d_call: TRBD1; clone_size: -; j_call: TRBJ1-4; v_call: TRBV5-4; cdr3_aa: CASSLGGQGNEKLFF; cdr3_nt: TGTGCCAGCAGCTTGGGGGGACAGGGAAATGAAAAACTGTTTTTT
d_call: TRBD1; clone_size: -; j_call: TRBJ2-7; v_call: TRBV5-1; cdr3_aa: CASSPGQDPKYF; cdr3_nt: TGCGCCAGCAGCCCCGGACAGGACCCTAAGTACTTC
d_call: -; clone_size: few; j_call: TRBJ1-1; v_call: TRBV29-1; cdr3_aa: CSVDVGENTEAFF; cdr3_nt: TGCAGCGTTGACGTCGGGGAGAACACTGAAGCTTTCTTT
d_call: TRBD1; clone_size: -; j_call: TRBJ2-1; v_call: TRBV7-9; cdr3_aa: CASSLGPGTVAGNEQFF; cdr3_nt: TGTGCCAGCAGCTTAGGCCCTGGGACAGTGGCGGGCAATGAGCAGTTCTTC
d_call: TRBD1; clone_size: few; j_call: TRBJ2-7; v_call: TRBV28; cdr3_aa: CASSPNGQGNYEQYF; cdr3_nt: TGTGCCAGCAGCCCCAATGGACAGGGGAACTACGAGCAGTACTTC
d_call: -; clone_size: -; j_call: TRBJ1-3; v_call: TRBV5-1; cdr3_aa: CASSLGQTGNTIYF; cdr3_nt: TGCGCCAGCAGCTTGGGACAGACTGGAAACACCATATATTTT
d_call: TRBD1; clone_size: -; j_call: TRBJ1-5; v_call: TRBV27; cdr3_aa: CASSQKYYRGREEQPQHF; cdr3_nt: TGTGCCAGCAGCCAAAAGTATTACAGGGGGCGGGAGGAGCAGCCCCAGCATTTT
d_call: TRBD1; clone_size: few; j_call: TRBJ1-2; v_call: TRBV7-3; cdr3_aa: CASSPGQGAFGYTF; cdr3_nt: TGTGCCAGCAGCCCGGGACAGGGGGCTTTTGGCTACACCTTC
d_call: TRBD2; clone_size: -; j_call: TRBJ2-7; v_call: TRBV5-1; cdr3_aa: CASSPGTITYEQYF; cdr3_nt: TGCGCCAGTAGCCCCGGGACTATCACCTACGAGCAGTACTTC
d_call: TRBD2; clone_size: -; j_call: TRBJ2-1; v_call: TRBV6-1; cdr3_aa: CASSEAGGSYNEQFF; cdr3_nt: TGTGCCAGCAGTGAAGCGGGAGGGTCCTACAATGAGCAGTTCTTC
d_call: -; clone_size: -; j_call: TRBJ2-7; v_call: TRBV27; cdr3_aa: CASSQNRVYEQYF; cdr3_nt: TGTGCCAGCAGTCAAAACAGGGTCTACGAGCAGTACTTC
d_call: -; clone_size: few; j_call: TRBJ2-5; v_call: TRBV2; cdr3_aa: CASKRSGQETQYF; cdr3_nt: TGTGCCAGCAAAAGGAGCGGTCAAGAGACCCAGTACTTC
d_call: TRBD1; clone_size: -; j_call: TRBJ2-3; v_call: TRBV7-9; cdr3_aa: CASSPLGDRADTQYF; cdr3_nt: TGTGCCAGCAGCCCACTCGGGGACAGGGCAGATACGCAGTATTTT
d_call: -; clone_size: -; j_call: TRBJ2-5; v_call: TRBV7-6; cdr3_aa: CASSQIYREQTQYF; cdr3_nt: TGTGCCAGCAGCCAAATTTACAGGGAGCAGACCCAGTACTTC
d_call: -; clone_size: few; j_call: TRBJ1-1; v_call: TRBV7-9; cdr3_aa: CASSVTENTEAFF; cdr3_nt: TGTGCCAGCAGCGTGACAGAGAACACTGAAGCTTTCTTT
d_call: TRBD2; clone_size: -; j_call: TRBJ2-1; v_call: TRBV5-1; cdr3_aa: CASSRTSGRVNEQFF; cdr3_nt: TGCGCCAGCAGCAGGACTAGCGGGAGGGTCAATGAGCAGTTCTTC
d_call: -; clone_size: once; j_call: TRBJ1-2; v_call: TRBV6-1; cdr3_aa: CASSEDTGGSYGYTF; cdr3_nt: TGTGCCAGCAGTGAAGATACAGGTGGCAGCTATGGCTACACCTTC
d_call: TRBD1; clone_size: -; j_call: TRBJ2-1; v_call: TRBV7-2; cdr3_aa: CASSISGTGHNEQFF; cdr3_nt: TGTGCCAGCAGCATATCCGGGACAGGGCACAATGAGCAGTTCTTC
d_call: -; clone_size: -; j_call: TRBJ1-5; v_call: TRBV5-5; cdr3_aa: CASLRSREDQPQHF; cdr3_nt: TGTGCCAGCCTACGATCGAGGGAGGACCAGCCCCAGCATTTT
d_call: TRBD2; clone_size: -; j_call: TRBJ2-1; v_call: TRBV5-4; cdr3_aa: CASSLSLAGSQFF; cdr3_nt: TGTGCCAGCAGCTTGAGCCTAGCGGGATCACAGTTCTTC
d_call: TRBD1; clone_size: -; j_call: TRBJ1-2; v_call: TRBV7-8; cdr3_aa: CASSLTGTGDRIYGYTF; cdr3_nt: TGTGCCAGCAGCTTGACCGGGACAGGGGATCGGATCTATGGCTACACCTTC
d_call: -; clone_size: -; j_call: TRBJ1-5; v_call: TRBV27; cdr3_aa: CASSLDGTSSNQPQHF; cdr3_nt: TGTGCCAGCAGTTTAGACGGGACATCGAGCAATCAGCCCCAGCATTTT
d_call: -; clone_size: -; j_call: TRBJ2-1; v_call: TRBV11-2; cdr3_aa: CASSLVAGQIYNEQFF; cdr3_nt: TGTGCCAGCAGCTTAGTTGCGGGACAGATCTACAATGAGCAGTTCTTC